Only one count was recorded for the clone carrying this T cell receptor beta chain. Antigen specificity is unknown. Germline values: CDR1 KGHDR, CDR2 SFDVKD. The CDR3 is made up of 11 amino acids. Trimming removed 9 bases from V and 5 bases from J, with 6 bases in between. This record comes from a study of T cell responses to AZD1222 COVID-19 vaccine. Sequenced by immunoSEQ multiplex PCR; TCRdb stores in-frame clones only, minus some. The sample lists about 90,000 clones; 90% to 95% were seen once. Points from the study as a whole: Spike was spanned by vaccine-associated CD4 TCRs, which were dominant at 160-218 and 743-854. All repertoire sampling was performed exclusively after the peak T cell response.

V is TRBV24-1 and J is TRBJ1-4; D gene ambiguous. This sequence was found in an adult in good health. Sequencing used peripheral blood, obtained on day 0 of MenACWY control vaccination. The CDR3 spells CATVTNEKLFF. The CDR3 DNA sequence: TGTGCCACCGTAACGAATGAAAAACTGTTTTTT.